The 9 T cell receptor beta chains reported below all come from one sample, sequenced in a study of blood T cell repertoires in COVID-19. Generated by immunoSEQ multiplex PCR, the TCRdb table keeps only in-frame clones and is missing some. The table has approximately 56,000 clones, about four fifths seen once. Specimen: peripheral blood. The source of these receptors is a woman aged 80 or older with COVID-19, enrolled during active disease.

The DNA for the CDR3 is TGTGCCAGCAGCCCCCGCGCCCGATCCTCGTACAATGAGCAGTTCTTC. It codes for CASSPRARSSYNEQFF. The chain uses TRBV11-1 and TRBJ2-1; D is uncertain. V gave up 5 bases and J gave up 4 bases, with 18 bases separating them. The CDR3 covers 16 residues. Germline V lookup: CDR1 SGHAT, CDR2 FQDESV (reference sequence).

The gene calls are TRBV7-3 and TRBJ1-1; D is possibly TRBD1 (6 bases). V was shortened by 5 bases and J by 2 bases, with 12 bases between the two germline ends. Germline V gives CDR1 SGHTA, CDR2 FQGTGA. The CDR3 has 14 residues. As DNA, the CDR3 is TGTGCCAGCAGCCCGGGACACCAAAACACTGAAGCTTTCTTT. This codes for CASSPGHQNTEAFF.

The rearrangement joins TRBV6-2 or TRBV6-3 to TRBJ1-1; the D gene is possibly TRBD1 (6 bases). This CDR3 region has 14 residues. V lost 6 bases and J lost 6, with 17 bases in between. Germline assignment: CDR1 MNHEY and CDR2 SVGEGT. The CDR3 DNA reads TGTGCCAGCAGCAAAATGGGGGGGCTGGCTGAAGCTTTCTTT. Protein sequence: CASSKMGGLAEAFF.

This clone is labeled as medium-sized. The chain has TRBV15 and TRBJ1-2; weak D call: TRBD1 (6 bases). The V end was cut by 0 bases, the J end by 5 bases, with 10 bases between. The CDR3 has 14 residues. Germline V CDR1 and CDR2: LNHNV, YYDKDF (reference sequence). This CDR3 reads CATSRDRQGYGYTF. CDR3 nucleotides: TGTGCCACCAGCAGAGATCGGCAGGGGTATGGCTACACCTTC. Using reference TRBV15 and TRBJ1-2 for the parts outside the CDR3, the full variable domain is DAMVIQNPRYQVTQFGKPVTLSCSQTLNHNVMYWYQQKSSQAPKLLFHYYDKDFNNEADTPDNFQSRRPNTSFCFLDIRSPGLGDTAMYLCATSRDRQGYGYTFGSGTRLTVV.

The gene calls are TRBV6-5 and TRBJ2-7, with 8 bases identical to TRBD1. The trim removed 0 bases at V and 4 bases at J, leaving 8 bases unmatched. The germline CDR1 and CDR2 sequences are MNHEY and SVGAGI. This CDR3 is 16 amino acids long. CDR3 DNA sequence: TGTGCCAGCAGTTACTCGAATACACAGGGGGTTTACGAGCAGTACTTC. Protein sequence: CASSYSNTQGVYEQYF.

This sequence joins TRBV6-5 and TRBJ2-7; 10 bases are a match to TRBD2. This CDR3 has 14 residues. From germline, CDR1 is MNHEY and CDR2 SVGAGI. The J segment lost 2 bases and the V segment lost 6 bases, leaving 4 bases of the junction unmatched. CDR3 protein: CASRSSGGTYEQYF. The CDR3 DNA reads TGTGCCAGCAGATCTAGCGGGGGTACCTACGAGCAGTACTTC.

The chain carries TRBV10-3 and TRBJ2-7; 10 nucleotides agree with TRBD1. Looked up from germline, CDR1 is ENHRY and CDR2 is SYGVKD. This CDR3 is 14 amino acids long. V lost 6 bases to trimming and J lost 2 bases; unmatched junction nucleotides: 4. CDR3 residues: CAIRGQGVTYEQYF. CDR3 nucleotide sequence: TGTGCCATCAGAGGACAGGGGGTGACCTACGAGCAGTACTTC.

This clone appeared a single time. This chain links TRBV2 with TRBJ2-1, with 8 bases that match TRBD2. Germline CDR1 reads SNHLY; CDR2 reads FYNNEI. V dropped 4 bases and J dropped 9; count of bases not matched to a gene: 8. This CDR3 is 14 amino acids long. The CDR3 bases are TGTGCCAGCAGTGTGGCAGGACTAGCAGTTGAGCAGTTCTTC. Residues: CASSVAGLAVEQFF.

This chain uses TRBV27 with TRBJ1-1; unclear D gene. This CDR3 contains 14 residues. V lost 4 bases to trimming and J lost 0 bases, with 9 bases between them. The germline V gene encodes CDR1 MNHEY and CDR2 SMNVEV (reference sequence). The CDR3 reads CASSYGVMNTEAFF. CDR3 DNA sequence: TGTGCCAGCAGTTATGGAGTCATGAACACTGAAGCTTTCTTT.